The 5 T cell receptor beta chains below all came from one sample that was sequenced in a study of beta chain features in type 1 diabetes. What was sequenced were expressed TCRB transcripts, since all of the isolated RNA had been reverse transcribed. TCRdb's copy holds only in-frame clones and misses some; the assay was immunoSEQ multiplex PCR. Of more than 300,000 clones in the sample, about 12% are singletons; the top ten hold 0.0095% to 0.012%. Regarding the study as a whole: A moderate, significant TCRB CDR3 shortening appeared in type 1 diabetes across four CD4+ subsets.

These receptors have no known antigen. Specimen: naive CD4+ T cells from blood. The receptors derive from a woman under 30 with type 1 diabetes.

The rearrangement joins TRBV19 to TRBJ2-7; a possible D gene is TRBD1 (5 bases). The germline V and J ends were trimmed by 3 bases and 2 bases, with 8 bases remaining between them. The germline CDR1 and CDR2 sequences are LNHDA and SQIVND (reference sequence). The CDR3 loop spans 13 amino acids. This CDR3 is CASSIPGTYEQYF. Written as DNA, the CDR3 is TGTGCCAGTAGTATTCCAGGGACCTACGAGCAGTACTTC.

This clone was picked up a small number of times. The V gene is TRBV7-9, the J gene TRBJ1-2; tentatively, D is TRBD1 (5 bases). Trimming shortened V by 8 bases and J by 4 bases, and 8 bases separated the two germline ends. The length of the CDR3 is 11 residues. Germline V CDR1 and CDR2: SEHNR, FQNEAQ (reference sequence). The CDR3 DNA reads as TGTGCCAGCCAGGGTAGCTATGGCTACACCTTC. Amino acids: CASQGSYGYTF. Looking up the rest from reference TRBV7-9 and TRBJ1-2 gives the full variable domain: DTGVSQNPRHKITKRGQNVTFRCDPISEHNRLYWYRQTLGQGPEFLTYFQNEAQLEKSRLLSDRFSAERPKGSFSTLEIQRTEQGDSAMYLCASQGSYGYTFGSGTRLTVV.

A few counts support this clone. J is TRBJ1-1 and V is TRBV6-5, with a tentative D call TRBD1 (6 bases). This CDR3 has 15 amino acids. CDR1 is MNHEY and CDR2 is SVGAGI in the germline V gene. Trimming removed 6 bases from V and 0 bases from J, with 14 bases in between. CDR3 in DNA: TGTGCCAGCAGAGCAAGAGACAGGATGAACACTGAAGCTTTCTTT. This translates into CASRARDRMNTEAFF.

This clone has only a few counts. V is TRBV28 and J is TRBJ2-7; 7 nucleotides align to TRBD1. The CDR3 extends over 14 amino acids. Germline trimming cut 5 bases from V and 2 bases from J; bases unmatched to any gene: 6. The germline gives CDR1 MDHEN, CDR2 SYDVKM. The CDR3 DNA sequence: TGTGCCAGCAGTCGGGGACAGAGTGCCTACGAGCAGTACTTC. Amino acids: CASSRGQSAYEQYF.

Only a few counts were recorded for this clone. The CDR3 sequence is CATQGQPYEQYF. In DNA form, the CDR3 reads TGTGCCACCCAGGGGCAGCCCTACGAGCAGTACTTC. The chain links TRBV19 to TRBJ2-7; perhaps TRBD1 as D (6 bases). Germline CDR1 reads LNHDA; CDR2 reads SQIVND (reference sequence). The CDR3 runs to 12 residues. V lost 10 bases, J lost 2 bases, and 12 bases lay in between. Full variable domain (remainder filled in from reference TRBV19 and TRBJ2-7): DGGITQSPKYLFRKEGQNVTLSCEQNLNHDAMYWYRQDPGQGLRLIYYSQIVNDFQKGDIAEGYSVSREKKESFPLTVTSAQKNPTAFYLCATQGQPYEQYFGPGTRLTVT.